This entry features one TCR beta chain sequence. Other DNA sequences in the sample encode the same CDR3. Primers included in the PCR were 60 Vbeta and 13 Jbeta primers. Measured with immunoSEQ multiplex PCR; TCRdb has only the in-frame clones, and not every one. The table lists 30,000 to 40,000 clones, about two thirds of them singletons, with about 9.5% in the top ten. V shed 1 base and J 6 bases; nucleotides not matched to a gene: 5. Germline V lookup: CDR1 SGHTA, CDR2 FQGNSA. The CDR3 has 15 residues. This record comes from a study of cytomegalovirus exposure and HLA in healthy donors. Sequenced: PBMCs. This TCR derives from a man between 40 and 49 years old in good health and CMV-seropositive. V is TRBV7-2 and J is TRBJ2-3, with 9 bases that match TRBD2. The CDR3: CASSLVLSGGDTQYF. CDR3 DNA: TGTGCCAGCAGCTTAGTACTAAGCGGGGGGGATACGCAGTATTTT.